Listed below are T cell receptor beta chains from one sample, sequenced in a study of blood T cells in healthy people across ages. TCRdb re-called the 5' RACE reads with MiXCR, one entry per CDR3 protein. The table has about 2 million distinct CDR3 sequences, about 49% seen once. Sequenced: blood. These TCRs come from a woman aged 40-49 years in good health. Both conserved end residues are part of each CDR3. The D gene is left open where the match is weak. Not all rows give a size; the values are once, few, many and, for expanded clones, a class.

. . TRBJ2-4 TRBV20-1 CSARGDKQNIQYF TGCAGTGCTAGAGGGGACAAACAAAACATTCAGTACTTC
. . TRBJ2-5 TRBV28 CASSLFQFKETQYF TGTGCCAGCAGTTTATTCCAGTTTAAAGAGACCCAGTACTTC
. TRBD1 TRBJ1-2 TRBV20-1 CSARAGTGLGGYTF TGCAGTGCTAGGGCCGGGACAGGGCTTGGTGGCTACACCTTC
. . TRBJ2-5 TRBV20-1 CSAKSLARKTQYF TGCAGTGCTAAGTCGCTAGCGAGAAAGACCCAGTACTTC
. . TRBJ1-2 TRBV6-5 CASTTAPGRDGYTF TGTGCCAGCACCACGGCCCCAGGGAGGGATGGCTACACCTTC
. . TRBJ2-3 TRBV20-1 CSARDKGRGGDTQYF TGCAGTGCTAGAGATAAGGGGAGAGGTGGGGATACGCAGTATTTT
. TRBD2 TRBJ2-5 TRBV14 CASSPQRQALAGLETQYF TGTGCCAGCAGCCCCCAGAGACAGGCCCTAGCGGGCCTTGAGACCCAGTACTTC
. . TRBJ2-5 TRBV27 CASSLGQGRIETQYF TGTGCCAGCAGTTTAGGTCAGGGGAGGATAGAGACCCAGTACTTC
. TRBD2 TRBJ2-7 TRBV20-1 CSAGGDLVGSNEQYF TGCAGTGCGGGGGGGGACCTCGTGGGATCCAATGAGCAGTACTTC
. TRBD1 TRBJ1-6 TRBV4-2 CASSQMDRGRSPLHF TGTGCCAGCAGCCAGATGGACAGGGGACGATCACCCCTCCACTTT
few . TRBJ1-4 TRBV5-1 CASSSQGQLAEKLFF TGCGCCAGCAGCTCTCAGGGCCAGCTAGCTGAAAAACTGTTTTTT
. . TRBJ2-4 TRBV21-1 CASSKIRGRGAKNIQYF TGTGCCAGCAGCAAAATTCGGGGGCGAGGGGCCAAAAACATTCAGTACTTC
. . TRBJ2-1 TRBV7-3 CASGTGTSYNEQFF TGTGCCAGCGGAACTGGGACCTCCTACAATGAGCAGTTCTTC
. TRBD1 TRBJ1-2 TRBV10-3 CAISDQQGINYGYTF TGTGCCATCAGTGATCAACAGGGGATTAACTATGGCTACACCTTC
few . TRBJ2-5 TRBV5-1 CASSLGPGPVLETQYF TGCGCCAGCAGCTTGGGGCCGGGTCCGGTGTTGGAGACCCAGTACTTC
. . TRBJ1-2 TRBV10-3 CAISEGSAWEGYTF TGTGCCATCAGTGAAGGTTCGGCCTGGGAGGGCTACACCTTC
few . TRBJ2-7 TRBV28 CASSLSGTSYEQYF TGTGCCAGCAGTTTATCTGGGACCTCCTACGAGCAGTACTTC
few TRBD1 TRBJ2-4 TRBV9 CASSATGLAKNIQYF TGTGCCAGCAGCGCGACAGGGCTGGCCAAAAACATTCAGTACTTC
. . TRBJ2-1 TRBV12-3/TRBV12-4 CASSQLQGSPIKEQFF TGTGCCAGCAGTCAACTCCAGGGGAGCCCTATAAAGGAGCAGTTCTTC
few TRBD1 TRBJ1-2 TRBV6-4 CANPDNRGIYGYTF TGTGCCAACCCCGATAACAGGGGAATCTATGGCTACACCTTC
many . TRBJ2-5 TRBV5-1 CASSGTNQETQYF TGTGCCAGCAGTGGGACCAACCAAGAGACCCAGTACTTC
. . TRBJ1-3 TRBV7-2 CASRPEASRNTIYF TGTGCCAGCAGGCCAGAAGCGTCCCGAAACACCATATATTTT
few TRBD2 TRBJ2-1 TRBV12-3/TRBV12-4 CASSGTSGGWSEQFF TGTGCCAGCAGTGGGACTAGCGGGGGGTGGAGTGAGCAGTTCTTC
. . TRBJ1-1 TRBV12-3/TRBV12-4 CASSLPGSGMAFF TGTGCCAGCAGTTTACCCGGCAGTGGTATGGCTTTCTTT
. . TRBJ1-5 TRBV6-2/TRBV6-3 CASSYSFLGNQPQHF TGTGCCAGCAGTTACTCTTTTCTGGGGAATCAGCCCCAGCATTTT
few . TRBJ1-2 TRBV24-1 CATSAERNYGYTF TGTGCCACCTCGGCAGAACGTAACTATGGCTACACCTTC
. TRBD1 TRBJ2-1 TRBV4-1 CASSQDQGQGAYEQFF TGCGCCAGCAGCCAAGATCAAGGACAGGGGGCCTATGAGCAGTTCTTC
. . TRBJ2-3 TRBV28 CASRSLRSPTDTQYF TGTGCCAGCAGAAGCCTGAGGAGCCCCACAGATACGCAGTATTTT